The next 11 T cell receptor beta chains were all read from a single sample in a study of blood T cell repertoires in COVID-19. Assay: immunoSEQ multiplex PCR; the TCRdb copy retains only in-frame clones and omits some. The table records some 190,000 clones, approximately 84% of them present only once. Sequenced sample: PBMCs or T cells enriched from blood (not recorded which). These receptors were collected from a young woman who had recovered from COVID-19.

The V gene is TRBV6-5, the J gene TRBJ1-3; 8 nucleotides agree with TRBD1. This CDR3 comprises 16 residues. J lost 0 bases, V lost 2 bases, and 3 bases had no gene match. The V gene's germline CDR1 is MNHEY and CDR2 SVGAGI. DNA for the CDR3: TGTGCCAGCAGTTACGGGGGACAGGCCTCTGGAAACACCATATATTTT. Protein product: CASSYGGQASGNTIYF.

The rearrangement links TRBV28 to TRBJ1-5, with a tentative D call TRBD1 (6 bases). Germline CDR1 reads MDHEN; CDR2 reads SYDVKM. The CDR3 loop spans 16 amino acids. The germline V and J ends were trimmed by 2 bases and 4 bases, with 15 bases remaining between them. The CDR3 loop is CASSLRGQERNQPQHF. For the CDR3, the DNA is TGTGCCAGCAGTTTAAGGGGACAAGAACGGAATCAGCCCCAGCATTTT.

This chain connects TRBV5-4 to TRBJ2-7; a possible D gene is TRBD1 (5 bases). Germline V gives CDR1 SGHNT, CDR2 YYREEE (reference sequence). Between the trimmed V and J ends, which lost 0 bases and 3 bases, there was a span of 7 bases. CDR3 length equals 13 residues. In DNA form, the CDR3 reads TGTGCCAGCAGCTTGGGGGGCCACTACGAGCAGTACGTC. It codes for CASSLGGHYEQYV.

The genes are TRBV10-2 and TRBJ1-5, with D possibly TRBD1 on 5 matching bases. The V end lost 2 bases, the J end lost 0 bases, and 5 bases lay between the germline ends. The CDR3 consists of 14 residues. Germline CDR1 reads WSHSY; CDR2 reads SAAADI. CDR3 in DNA: TGCGCCAGCAGTGAGAGGGGTAGCAATCAGCCCCAGCATTTT. Its protein product is CASSERGSNQPQHF.

The rearrangement links TRBV25-1 to TRBJ2-3; possibly TRBD2 for D (7 bases). Germline CDR1 and CDR2: MGHDK and SYGVNS. The CDR3 spans 14 residues. V gave up 8 bases and J gave up 3 bases, with 15 bases separating them. CDR3 in DNA: TGTGCCAGCCGGAGGGGGGGCGGGACAGATACGCAGTATTTT. The encoded protein is CASRRGGGTDTQYF.

The chain uses TRBV5-1 and TRBJ2-1, with D unresolved. Germline lookup yields CDR1 SGHRS and CDR2 YFSETQ. The CDR3 covers 12 residues. Deletions cut 2 bases from V and 5 bases from J, with 5 bases between. The CDR3 sequence: CASSLLDNEQFF. The CDR3 DNA reads as TGCGCCAGCAGCTTACTCGACAATGAGCAGTTCTTC.

The CDR3 DNA follows: TGTGCCAGCAGAAATTCCATGACAGATACGCAGTATTTT. Translating gives CASRNSMTDTQYF. The rearrangement links TRBV25-1 to TRBJ2-3, with D uncertain. The CDR3 is made up of 13 amino acids. Trimming left V 6 bases short and J 3 bases short, with 10 bases between. The germline V gene has CDR1 MGHDK and CDR2 SYGVNS. Drawing the rest from reference TRBV25-1 and TRBJ2-3, the complete variable domain is EADIYQTPRYLVIGTGKKITLECSQTMGHDKMYWYQQDPGMELHLIHYSYGVNSTEKGDLSSESTVSRIRTEHFPLTLESARPSHTSQYLCASRNSMTDTQYFGPGTRLTVL.

This clone was counted a single time. The V and J genes are TRBV2 and TRBJ1-1; TRBD1 matches 9 bases. Germline-derived CDR1 and CDR2 are SNHLY and FYNNEI. This CDR3 contains 13 residues. The DNA for the CDR3 is TGTACTCGGGGGGACAGGGCGAACACTGAAGCTTTCTTT. This gives the protein CTRGDRANTEAFF.

The chain couples TRBV15 to TRBJ1-2; 10 bases line up with TRBD1. This CDR3 comprises 15 residues. Germline V CDR1 and CDR2: LNHNV, YYDKDF (reference sequence). Trimming removed 1 base from V and 3 bases from J; junction bases left unmatched: 2. DNA for the CDR3: TGTGCCACCAGCAGAGGACAGGGGGCCGACTATGGCTACACCTTC. The encoded protein is CATSRGQGADYGYTF.

This clone has only one observation. The rearrangement joins TRBV3-1 (or the pseudogene TRBV3-2) to TRBJ1-6; TRBD1 is a possible D gene (5 bases). Germline V gene lookup returns CDR1 LGHDT and CDR2 YNNKEL (reference sequence). The germline V and J ends were trimmed by 3 bases and 7 bases, with 13 bases remaining between them. The CDR3 spans 15 residues. The CDR3 coding sequence is TGTGCCAGCAGCCACGCGCAGGGTGGCAATTCACCCCTCCACTTT. Translation: CASSHAQGGNSPLHF.

The V and J genes are TRBV29-1 and TRBJ2-4; weak D call: TRBD2 (6 bases). V was clipped by 2 bases and J by 8 bases, with 10 bases between them. The CDR3 runs to 12 residues. Germline CDR1 and CDR2: SQVTM and ANQGSEA. This CDR3 reads CSVEIPGDIQYF. CDR3 sequence (DNA): TGCAGCGTTGAAATCCCGGGGGACATTCAGTACTTC.